Presented here are 19 T cell receptor beta chains from one specimen sequenced in a study of blood T cell repertoires in COVID-19. Sequencing used immunoSEQ multiplex PCR; TCRdb keeps in-frame clones, though not all of them. The sample lists around 250,000 clones, about 86% occurring once. The specimen was peripheral blood. The receptor source for this set is a man between 18 and 35 years old with active or convalescent COVID-19.

This chain connects TRBV3-1 (or the pseudogene TRBV3-2) to TRBJ1-1, with a tentative D call TRBD1 (5 bases). The ends were cut back, 5 bases at V and 3 bases at J, with 10 bases in the middle. Germline V gene sequence: CDR1 LGHDT, CDR2 YNNKEL (reference sequence). This CDR3 has 13 residues. The CDR3, as DNA: TGTGCCAGCAGCTTAACGGGGGACACTGAAGCTTTCTTT. Its protein product is CASSLTGDTEAFF.

The DNA for the CDR3 is TGTGCCAGCAGTCAATGGTTAGCAGATACGCAGTATTTT. Protein product: CASSQWLADTQYF. The rearrangement links TRBV11-2 to TRBJ2-3, with D hard to call. Germline V gene data show CDR1 as SGHAT and CDR2 as FQNNGV. The CDR3 is made up of 13 amino acids. The V gene lost 6 bases and the J gene lost 4 bases, with 11 bases spanning the gap.

This sequence joins TRBV5-1 and TRBJ1-2, with 7 bases lining up with TRBD1. V lost 3 bases to trimming and J lost 2 bases; unmatched junction nucleotides: 1. CDR3 length equals 13 residues. From germline, CDR1 is SGHRS and CDR2 YFSETQ. The CDR3 here is CASSSQGNYGYTF. The DNA of the CDR3 is TGCGCCAGCAGCTCACAGGGGAACTATGGCTACACCTTC.

V and J are TRBV11-2 and TRBJ1-2; no clear D. Germline assignment: CDR1 SGHAT and CDR2 FQNNGV. This CDR3 is built from 13 residues. Between the trimmed V and J ends, which lost 5 bases and 7 bases, there was a span of 14 bases. The CDR3 sequence is CASSRGPLVGYTF. As DNA, the CDR3 is TGTGCCAGCAGCAGAGGGCCATTGGTTGGCTACACCTTC.

To note about this clone: At one end the junction does not follow the germline gene, possibly because of a read error. The chain uses TRBV9 and TRBJ2-1; D may be TRBD1 (6 bases). Germline CDR1 and CDR2: SGDLS and YYNGEE. The CDR3 length is 14 residues. The CDR3 bases are TGTGCCAGCAGCGCGTCGACAGGATACAGTGAGCAGTTCTTC. Its protein product is CASSASTGYSEQFF.

The chain combines TRBV24-1 with TRBJ2-5, with a tentative D call TRBD2 (6 bases). Trimming took off 7 bases at V and 3 bases at J, with 17 bases between the two ends. Germline CDR1 and CDR2: KGHDR and SFDVKD. This CDR3 contains 15 residues. CDR3 in amino acids: CATSLGGWEEETQYF. CDR3 coding DNA: TGTGCCACCAGCCTGGGGGGTTGGGAGGAAGAGACCCAGTACTTC.

The V gene is TRBV11-3, the J gene TRBJ2-4; D perhaps matches TRBD2 (6 bases). Germline CDR1 and CDR2: SGHNT and YENEEA. Trimming took 5 bases from V and 6 from J, leaving 17 bases between them. The CDR3 length is 15 residues. Written as DNA, the CDR3 is TGTGCCAGCAGCGACGGGGGTTACACCTCAAACATTCAGTACTTC. Protein sequence: CASSDGGYTSNIQYF. The complete variable domain, with remaining parts taken from reference TRBV11-3 and TRBJ2-4, reads EAGVVQSPRYKIIEKKQPVAFWCNPISGHNTLYWYLQNLGQGPELLIRYENEEAVDDSQLPKDRFSAERLKGVDSTLKIQPAELGDSAVYLCASSDGGYTSNIQYFGAGTRLSVL.

Of note for this clone: Its ends do not fully match the called genes, so a read error is possible. This sequence joins TRBV6-5 and TRBJ2-1; a possible D gene is TRBD2 (6 bases). This CDR3 is built from 14 residues. CDR1 and CDR2 (germline): MNHEY, SVGAGI. The CDR3 protein is CATSHSGGTNEQFF. The CDR3 DNA is TGTGCCACCAGTCATTCGGGCGGGACTAATGAGCAGTTCTTC.

The V call is TRBV13, the J call TRBJ2-5; D is undetermined. The germline V gene has CDR1 PRHDT and CDR2 FYEKMQ (reference sequence). CDR3 length: 14 amino acids. V was shortened by 2 bases and J by 0 bases, with 7 bases between the two germline ends. For the CDR3, the DNA is TGTGCCAGCAGCTTATGGGCCTACCAAGAGACCCAGTACTTC. Amino acid sequence: CASSLWAYQETQYF.

The chain uses TRBV30 and TRBJ1-5; the match to TRBD1 covers 9 bases. The CDR3 has 14 residues. CDR1 is GTSNPN and CDR2 is SVGIG in the germline V gene (reference sequence). V was clipped by 2 bases and J by 8 bases; unmatched bases: 7. The CDR3 region is CAWSPTGGWKPQHF. The CDR3 DNA is TGTGCCTGGAGTCCTACAGGGGGCTGGAAGCCCCAGCATTTT.

The chain uses TRBV23-1 and TRBJ2-5; TRBD1 aligns across 9 bases. TRBV23-1 is sorted into the ORF group, with uncertain function. This CDR3 is built from 20 residues. V trimming: 3 bases; J trimming: 5 bases; junction bases outside the gene matches: 22. CDR3 protein: CASSHPPKASRDRVSETQYF. The CDR3 nucleotides read TGCGCCAGCAGTCACCCCCCCAAGGCCAGCCGGGACAGGGTGTCGGAGACCCAGTACTTC.

V is TRBV3-1 (or the pseudogene TRBV3-2) and J is TRBJ1-1; D ambiguous. This CDR3 spans 13 amino acids. Trimming left V 1 base short and J 4 bases short, with 7 bases between. The germline gives CDR1 LGHDT, CDR2 YNNKEL (reference sequence). The CDR3 spells CASSQGHLTEAFF. For the CDR3, the DNA is TGTGCCAGCAGCCAAGGGCACCTCACTGAAGCTTTCTTT.

The rearrangement joins TRBV12-3 or TRBV12-4 to TRBJ1-2; the D is unclear. V dropped 7 bases and J dropped 7 bases, with 16 bases sitting between them. This CDR3 has 13 amino acids. CDR3 nucleotide sequence: TGTGCCAGCACTCCTGGCGGGCTTAGTGGCTACACCTTC. Protein product: CASTPGGLSGYTF.

The rearrangement joins TRBV12-5 to TRBJ2-5; TRBD2 matches 12 bases. In germline, CDR1 is LGHNT, CDR2 FRNRAP. The CDR3 has 17 amino acids. V was pared by 6 bases and J by 2 bases, with 10 bases of the junction left unmatched. CDR3: CASGRTSGAAPQETQYF. Here the CDR3 DNA reads TGTGCTAGTGGGCGGACTAGCGGGGCGGCCCCTCAAGAGACCCAGTACTTC.

V is TRBV11-3 and J is TRBJ2-1, with D hard to call. The CDR3 sequence is 11 residues long. CDR1 SGHNT and CDR2 YENEEA come from the germline V gene. V was cut by 4 bases and J by 9 bases, with 7 bases left in between. CDR3 nucleotide sequence: TGTGCCAGCAGCTCAGACATTGAGCAGTTCTTC. It yields the protein CASSSDIEQFF.

The CDR3 sequence: CASSPPGQTQGNTIYF. The DNA of the CDR3 is TGTGCCAGCTCACCGCCGGGACAGACGCAAGGAAACACCATATATTTT. V and J are TRBV18 and TRBJ1-3; 7 bases are shared with TRBD1. This CDR3 has 16 amino acids. Germline V gene lookup returns CDR1 KGHSH and CDR2 LQKENI. Trimming at V came to 3 bases and at J to 4 bases, leaving 9 bases not matched to a gene. The full variable domain, rest sourced from reference TRBV18 and TRBJ1-3, is NAGVMQNPRHLVRRRGQEARLRCSPMKGHSHVYWYRQLPEEGLKFMVYLQKENIIDESGMPKERFSAEFPKEGPSILRIQQVVRGDSAAYFCASSPPGQTQGNTIYFGEGSWLTVV.

This chain joins TRBV13 and TRBJ2-2; 9 nucleotides agree with TRBD1. The trim removed 4 bases at V and 6 bases at J, leaving 9 bases unmatched. Germline lookup yields CDR1 PRHDT and CDR2 FYEKMQ (reference sequence). There are 16 residues in the CDR3. CDR3 in DNA: TGTGCCAGCAGCTCCGCCCCGGGACAGGGCCCCGGGGAGCTGTTTTTT. Its protein product is CASSSAPGQGPGELFF.

The chain employs TRBV6-6 and TRBJ1-1, with 7 nucleotides matching TRBD1. Losses at the gene ends were 10 bases for V and 8 bases for J; bases not matched to a gene: 10. Germline CDR1 is MNHNY and CDR2 is SVGAGI (reference sequence). The CDR3 spans 12 residues. The CDR3 loop reads CATSLQGVEAFF. CDR3 in DNA: TGTGCCACCAGCCTCCAGGGGGTCGAAGCTTTCTTT.

J is TRBJ2-5 and V is TRBV5-6, with unresolved D. The CDR3 length is 13 residues. Germline V gives CDR1 SGHDT, CDR2 YYEEEE. V shed 2 bases and J shed 0 bases, with 5 bases lying between them. CDR3 bases: TGTGCCAGCAGCTTCAGAAACCAAGAGACCCAGTACTTC. Its protein product is CASSFRNQETQYF.